These 3 T cell receptor beta chains were sequenced from one sample in a study of control samples from healthy donors and cancer patients. Only in-frame clones appear in the TCRdb table, and some are missing; sequencing was by immunoSEQ multiplex PCR. The data contain about 270,000 clones, about four fifths of them singletons. The sample was PBMCs. The receptors derive from a woman aged 60 to 75 with lung cancer.

The chain employs TRBV3-1 (or the pseudogene TRBV3-2) and TRBJ2-3; D may be TRBD2 (5 bases). The CDR3 consists of 12 residues. V dropped 4 bases and J dropped 6 bases, with 8 bases sitting between them. Germline CDR1 LGHDT, CDR2 YNNKEL (reference sequence). The CDR3: CASSPRGDTQYF. The CDR3 DNA reads TGTGCCAGCAGCCCGAGAGGGGATACGCAGTATTTT.

V and J are TRBV4-2 and TRBJ2-3; D is ambiguous. Trimming shortened V by 0 bases and J by 6 bases, and 7 bases separated the two germline ends. CDR3 length: 13 residues. Germline CDR1 is LGHNA and CDR2 is YNFKEQ. For the CDR3, the DNA is TGTGCCAGCAGCCAAGAAAGGGTCGATACGCAGTATTTT. Protein sequence: CASSQERVDTQYF.

This clone was found a few times. The chain joins TRBV10-1 to TRBJ2-1; possible D gene TRBD2, 6 bases. Germline CDR1 is WNHNN and CDR2 is SYGVQD (reference sequence). The CDR3 is made up of 14 amino acids. V was trimmed by 4 bases and J by 4 bases, leaving 11 bases between them. Written as DNA, the CDR3 is TGCGCCAGCAGTGCGGACTACCAATACAATGAGCAGTTCTTC. It yields the protein CASSADYQYNEQFF.